This T cell receptor (beta chain) was profiled in a study of blood T cell repertoires in COVID-19. In the study overall: Sites across the United States, Italy and Spain contributed samples from acute and convalescent COVID-19.

This clone appeared a few times. The Seattle site enrolled patients during active infection and followed them longitudinally. Authors' data handling: Using reference gene primer amplification, nucleated cell counts were estimated. The data were produced by immunoSEQ multiplex PCR, yet TCRdb's version contains in-frame clones alone and is incomplete. D and trimming come from the DNA, and the V and J calls and clone size come from that table. The sample carries about 150,000 clones, 84% recorded once. The CDR3 consists of 12 residues. Germline lookup yields CDR1 WSHSY and CDR2 SAAADI. Trimming removed 4 bases from V and 4 bases from J, with 8 bases in between.

The chain couples TRBV10-2 to TRBJ2-7; D call uncertain. The TCR was taken from a man aged 25-45 years with COVID-19, enrolled during active disease. The sequenced material came from peripheral blood. The CDR3: CASSGAGYEQYF. The CDR3 bases are TGCGCCAGCAGTGGGGCTGGTTACGAGCAGTACTTC.